A single sample is the source of the 16 T cell receptor beta chains below, sequenced in a study of T cells in localized non-small cell lung cancer. TCRdb's table, derived via immunoSEQ multiplex PCR, lists solely in-frame clones and lacks some. The table lists 33,000 or so clones, over 70% of them singletons. The sequenced sample was peripheral blood, obtained before any cancer treatment. The receptors were gathered from a male donor aged 60 or older with stage III squamous cell lung carcinoma.

The sample holds a few counts of this clone. This chain connects TRBV7-2 to TRBJ2-1; 10 bases align to TRBD2. Looked up from germline, CDR1 is SGHTA and CDR2 is FQGNSA. The CDR3 has 15 amino acids. V shed 5 bases and J 4 bases; nucleotides not matched to a gene: 5. The CDR3 protein is CASSQLAGVYNEQFF. In DNA, the CDR3 is TGTGCCAGCAGCCAGCTAGCGGGAGTTTACAATGAGCAGTTCTTC.

The chain is built from TRBV18 and TRBJ1-1, with D tentatively TRBD1 (6 bases). Deletions cut 2 bases from V and 0 bases from J, with 13 bases between. This CDR3 region has 16 residues. The germline CDR1 and CDR2 sequences are KGHSH and LQKENI. The CDR3 is CASSPTGTSMNTEAFF. CDR3 DNA: TGTGCCAGCTCACCAACCGGGACATCGATGAACACTGAAGCTTTCTTT.

The chain links TRBV5-1 to TRBJ1-1; D gene unclear. CDR1 is SGHRS and CDR2 is YFSETQ in the germline V gene. V was clipped by 1 base and J by 1 base, with 8 bases between them. The length of the CDR3 is 14 residues. CDR3 region: CASSLYGPNTEAFF. DNA of the CDR3: TGCGCCAGCAGCTTGTATGGGCCGAACACTGAAGCTTTCTTT.

This rearrangement joins TRBV5-1 to TRBJ2-2, with 15 bases fitting TRBD2. Germline CDR1 and CDR2: SGHRS and YFSETQ. Losses at the gene ends were 0 bases for V and 2 bases for J; bases not matched to a gene: 5. The length of the CDR3 is 19 residues. The CDR3 protein is CASSLAGTSGRTNTGELFF. CDR3 nucleotide sequence: TGCGCCAGCAGCTTGGCAGGGACTAGCGGGAGGACCAACACCGGGGAGCTGTTTTTT.

The chain uses TRBV5-1 and TRBJ1-1; the D gene is possibly TRBD1 (6 bases). There are 14 residues in the CDR3. Germline V CDR1 and CDR2: SGHRS, YFSETQ. Trimming shortened V by 3 bases and J by 3 bases, and 12 bases separated the two germline ends. CDR3 sequence reads: CASSSRTEDTEAFF. As DNA, the CDR3 is TGCGCCAGCAGCTCCCGGACAGAGGACACTGAAGCTTTCTTT.

J is TRBJ2-7 and V is TRBV6-1, with a possible D match to TRBD2 (6 bases). Trimming shortened V by 3 bases and J by 3 bases, and 15 bases separated the two germline ends. This CDR3 region has 15 residues. The V gene's germline CDR1 is MNHNS and CDR2 SASEGT. CDR3 in DNA: TGTGCCAGCAGTGACCCCAACGGGAGCTTCTACGAGCAGTACTTC. It is translated as CASSDPNGSFYEQYF.

This chain links TRBV9 with TRBJ2-7; D uncertain. Germline CDR1 reads SGDLS; CDR2 reads YYNGEE. V gave up 0 bases and J gave up 5 bases, with 12 bases separating them. This CDR3 region has 14 residues. CDR3 bases: TGTGCCAGCAGCGTAGGTTTGGGGTTGAACGAGCAGTACTTC. Residues: CASSVGLGLNEQYF.

This clone was seen more than once but under ten times. The chain carries TRBV5-4 and TRBJ1-4, with 8 nucleotides matching TRBD1. The CDR3 is made up of 15 amino acids. The germline CDR1 and CDR2 sequences are SGHNT and YYREEE (reference sequence). With 2 bases clipped from V and 8 bases from J, the junction kept 8 bases outside the gene matches. This chain's CDR3 is CASSFGQGVSEKLFF. CDR3 bases: TGTGCCAGCAGCTTCGGACAGGGTGTGAGCGAAAAACTGTTTTTT.

Notes on this clone: Additional DNA sequences in this sample encode the identical CDR3. The chain uses TRBV7-2 and TRBJ1-4; D not certain. The CDR3 contains 15 residues. Trimming removed 1 base at V and 8 bases at J, with 14 bases between. Germline V gene sequence: CDR1 SGHTA, CDR2 FQGNSA. The CDR3 nucleotides are TGTGCCAGCAGCTTAGGGTTTCGTTCTACGGAAAAACTGTTTTTT. Residues: CASSLGFRSTEKLFF.

This sequence joins TRBV27 and TRBJ2-1; D remains ambiguous. Trimming stripped 2 bases from V and 4 bases from J, with 12 bases between. This CDR3 is built from 15 residues. Germline CDR1 is MNHEY and CDR2 is SMNVEV (reference sequence). CDR3 DNA sequence: TGTGCCAGCAGTTTAGGCGTAACCGCATACAATGAGCAGTTCTTC. Its protein product is CASSLGVTAYNEQFF.

The chain couples TRBV9 to TRBJ2-2, with 9 bases fitting TRBD1. Germline values: CDR1 SGDLS, CDR2 YYNGEE. The junction had 4 bases not matched to a gene; V was cut back by 4 bases and J by 0 bases. The CDR3 covers 16 residues. In DNA form, the CDR3 reads TGTGCCAGCAGCACACAGGGGGCCGCGAACACCGGGGAGCTGTTTTTT. This gives the protein CASSTQGAANTGELFF. The variable domain in full, with the rest retrieved from reference TRBV9 and TRBJ2-2, is DSGVTQTPKHLITATGQRVTLRCSPRSGDLSVYWYQQSLDQGLQFLIQYYNGEERAKGNILERFSAQQFPDLHSELNLSSLELGDSALYFCASSTQGAANTGELFFGEGSRLTVL.

The chain is built from TRBV19 and TRBJ2-1, with TRBD2 matching over 9 bases. The CDR3 has 14 residues. Germline lookup yields CDR1 LNHDA and CDR2 SQIVND (reference sequence). Trimming removed 3 bases from V and 10 bases from J; junction bases left unmatched: 7. CDR3 in DNA: TGTGCCAGTAGTATCCCCAGGACTAGCGCAGAGCAGTTCTTC. Its protein is CASSIPRTSAEQFF.

This sequence joins TRBV27 and TRBJ1-2; possibly TRBD1 for D (6 bases). The V gene's germline CDR1 is MNHEY and CDR2 SMNVEV (reference sequence). The CDR3 spans 13 residues. The V gene lost 3 bases and the J gene lost 7 bases, with 12 bases spanning the gap. CDR3 residues: CASSFLQGAGYTF. In DNA, the CDR3 is TGTGCCAGCAGTTTCTTACAGGGAGCTGGCTACACCTTC.

This sequence joins TRBV7-9 and TRBJ1-1, with D possibly being TRBD1 (6 bases). The germline V gene has CDR1 SEHNR and CDR2 FQNEAQ (reference sequence). Trimming stripped 1 base from V and 5 bases from J, with 11 bases between. CDR3 size: 14 residues. CDR3 DNA sequence: TGTGCCAGCAGCTTAGAGGGGGAGGGAACTGAAGCTTTCTTT. Translated: CASSLEGEGTEAFF.

The rearrangement links TRBV6-6 to TRBJ2-3; D not resolved. The ends were cut back, 6 bases at V and 1 base at J, with 11 bases in the middle. Germline V gene data show CDR1 as MNHNY and CDR2 as SVGAGI (reference sequence). This CDR3 is built from 14 residues. CDR3 in amino acids: CASSRSGGTDTQYF. The CDR3 bases are TGTGCCAGCAGCCGCTCTGGGGGCACAGATACGCAGTATTTT.

This rearrangement joins TRBV5-6 to TRBJ2-2; 11 nucleotides align to TRBD2. Germline lookup yields CDR1 SGHDT and CDR2 YYEEEE. The CDR3 consists of 18 residues. With 0 bases clipped from V and 0 bases from J, the junction kept 4 bases outside the gene matches. CDR3 sequence (DNA): TGTGCCAGCAGCTTGGGGGGACTAGCGGTTACGAACACCGGGGAGCTGTTTTTT. This encodes CASSLGGLAVTNTGELFF.